What follows describes a single T cell receptor (beta chain). Antigen unknown. The authors produced TCR alpha and TCR beta cDNA libraries with sample barcodes and UMIs by 5'RACE using constant-segment primers. From the 5' RACE reads, TCRdb called clonotypes with MiXCR, one entry per CDR3 protein. Found here are roughly 220,000 distinct CDR3 sequences, over 7.5% of them singletons; the top ten hold around 3.3%. This sample was included in a study of T-cell memory formation after mild COVID-19. Study details: Clusters were largely donor specific.

Regarding the study as a whole: Pre-infection memory harbored some responding clones, suggesting cross-reactive memory joined. Clones that contracted clustered mainly in CM and EM if CD4+ and in EMRA if CD8+.

This TCR came from a man aged 18 to 30 who had mild COVID-19 (a few samples of this study predate the infection). Cell type and time point are not known. The sample consisted of PBMCs or a T cell subset sorted from them (not recorded which).

CDR3 in DNA: TGTGCCAGCAGTGCACCTCAGGGGACTGAAGCTTTCTTT. It codes for CASSAPQGTEAFF. The chain employs TRBV6-2 or TRBV6-3 and TRBJ1-1, with a weak D call TRBD1 (6 bases). The V end lost 5 bases, the J end lost 5 bases, and 12 bases lay between the germline ends. The length of the CDR3 is 13 residues. From germline, CDR1 is MNHEY and CDR2 SVGEGT.